Below are 5 T cell receptor beta chains sequenced from a single sample in a study of T cell responses to AZD1222 COVID-19 vaccine. Data came from immunoSEQ multiplex PCR; TCRdb stores just in-frame clones and leaves some out. The data show approximately 130,000 clones, 90% seen once. The specimen was peripheral blood, collected on day 0 of AZD1222 vaccination. These receptors were taken from an adult in good health.

V usage is TRBV5-1 and J usage is TRBJ1-4; TRBD1 is a possible D gene (5 bases). Deletions cut 0 bases from V and 6 bases from J, with 12 bases between. The CDR3 consists of 15 residues. Germline assignment: CDR1 SGHRS and CDR2 YFSETQ. The DNA for the CDR3 is TGCGCCAGCAGCTTGGATGGCAGGGCGGATGAAAAACTGTTTTTT. It specifies CASSLDGRADEKLFF.

The chain is built from TRBV5-5 and TRBJ2-7; 7 nucleotides align to TRBD1. The J segment lost 4 bases and the V segment lost 4 bases, leaving 11 bases of the junction unmatched. CDR1 SGHKS and CDR2 YYEKEE come from the germline V gene (reference sequence). This CDR3 is built from 15 residues. The CDR3 coding sequence is TGTGCCAGCAGCCGTACCCACGAGGGGGCGTACGAGCAGTACTTC. The encoded protein is CASSRTHEGAYEQYF.

The V and J genes are TRBV5-1 and TRBJ1-4; weak D call: TRBD1 (6 bases). CDR3 length: 16 residues. V lost 0 bases, J lost 3 bases, and 12 bases lay in between. Germline assignment: CDR1 SGHRS and CDR2 YFSETQ. The CDR3 bases are TGCGCCAGCAGCTTGGACAGGGCTGGGGCTAATGAAAAACTGTTTTTT. This sequence encodes CASSLDRAGANEKLFF.

This clone appeared a few times. This sequence joins TRBV9 and TRBJ1-6; 8 nucleotides align to TRBD1. Per the germline V gene, CDR1 is SGDLS and CDR2 is YYNGEE. The J segment lost 9 bases and the V segment lost 0 bases, leaving 8 bases of the junction unmatched. This CDR3 is 16 amino acids long. The DNA for the CDR3 is TGTGCCAGCAGCGTAGCAGGACAGGGTTGGGGTTCACCCCTCCACTTT. Amino acid sequence: CASSVAGQGWGSPLHF.

In DNA, the CDR3 is TGTGCCACCAGTGATGCGGGACGGAACACTGAAGCTTTCTTT. This codes for CATSDAGRNTEAFF. The chain links TRBV24-1 to TRBJ1-1; TRBD1 is a possible D gene (5 bases). Per germline, CDR1 KGHDR and CDR2 SFDVKD. The CDR3 has 14 amino acids. With 3 bases removed from V and 1 base from J, the gap between germline ends came to 8 bases.